A single sample gave rise to the 19 T cell receptor beta chains below, sequenced in a study of shared T cell receptors in the human thymus. Assay used: immunoSEQ multiplex PCR; TCRdb lists only in-frame clones, some missing. The sample comprises about 380,000 clones, 85% to 95% of which are singletons, and roughly 0.02% rests with the top ten. Specimen: thymocytes. The receptors were sampled from a human donor.

V is TRBV2 and J is TRBJ2-3, with 13 bases that match TRBD2. Germline CDR1 is SNHLY and CDR2 is FYNNEI. CDR3 length: 20 amino acids. V lost 4 bases, J lost 2 bases, and 15 bases stayed unmatched. DNA of the CDR3: TGTGCCAGCAGTGGGGGAAGGAGGACTAGCGGGAGACGCGACACAGATACGCAGTATTTT. Amino acid sequence: CASSGGRRTSGRRDTDTQYF. Looking up the rest from reference TRBV2 and TRBJ2-3 gives the full variable domain: EPEVTQTPSHQVTQMGQEVILRCVPISNHLYFYWYRQILGQKVEFLVSFYNNEISEKSEIFDDQFSVERPDGSNFTLKIRSTKLEDSAMYFCASSGGRRTSGRRDTDTQYFGPGTRLTVL.

The chain carries TRBV30 and TRBJ1-2; 8 bases are shared with TRBD1. V was pared by 7 bases and J by 7 bases, with 5 bases of the junction left unmatched. The length of the CDR3 is 11 residues. The germline gives CDR1 GTSNPN, CDR2 SVGIG (reference sequence). The CDR3 DNA reads TGTGCCTTTTCAGGGGGCCCTGGCTACACCTTC. It is translated as CAFSGGPGYTF.

This sequence joins TRBV7-3 and TRBJ2-5; 15 bases match TRBD2. V shed 1 base and J 5 bases; nucleotides not matched to a gene: 5. Per germline, CDR1 SGHTA and CDR2 FQGTGA. The CDR3 totals 17 residues. The DNA of the CDR3 is TGTGCCAGCAGCTTAAGCGGGACTAGCGGGAGGTGGGAGACCCAGTACTTC. As protein: CASSLSGTSGRWETQYF.

V usage is TRBV19 and J usage is TRBJ2-4; D is tentatively TRBD1 or TRBD2 (5 bases each). This CDR3 is built from 13 residues. The V gene's germline CDR1 is LNHDA and CDR2 SQIVND (reference sequence). Trimming removed 6 bases from V and 5 bases from J, with 11 bases in between. The CDR3 loop is CASRGRSQNIQYF. CDR3 sequence (DNA): TGTGCCAGTAGGGGACGCTCCCAAAACATTCAGTACTTC.

This CDR3 reads CASSLFRVGNTEAFF. The CDR3 DNA sequence: TGTGCCAGCAGTTTATTTAGGGTCGGGAACACTGAAGCTTTCTTT. The rearrangement joins TRBV28 to TRBJ1-1; no definite D call. The CDR3 is 15 amino acids. CDR1 and CDR2 from the germline V gene are MDHEN and SYDVKM. V was pared by 1 base and J by 1 base, with 10 bases between.

This rearrangement joins TRBV5-8 to TRBJ2-7; no firm D call. Germline V gene lookup returns CDR1 SGHTS and CDR2 YDEGEE. The CDR3 has 12 amino acids. Trimming removed 4 bases from V and 3 bases from J, with 8 bases in between. The DNA of the CDR3 is TGTGCCAGCAGCCCCACCAACTACGAGCAGTACTTC. Translation gives CASSPTNYEQYF.

This chain uses TRBV6-5 with TRBJ2-3; 8 bases are a match to TRBD2. Germline CDR1 reads MNHEY; CDR2 reads SVGAGI. This CDR3 has 16 amino acids. Trimming cost V 0 bases and J 6 bases; bases outside gene matches: 8. The DNA for the CDR3 is TGTGCCAGCAGTTACTCGCCTAGCGGGCTCACTGATACGCAGTATTTT. This gives the protein CASSYSPSGLTDTQYF.

This chain links TRBV13 with TRBJ1-6; TRBD1 aligns across 9 bases. Germline CDR1 PRHDT, CDR2 FYEKMQ (reference sequence). V lost 3 bases and J lost 7; bases outside the gene matches: 7. This CDR3 region has 16 residues. This chain's CDR3 is CASSFLQGAGNSPLHF. The CDR3 region has the DNA TGTGCCAGCAGCTTCTTACAGGGGGCAGGCAATTCACCCCTCCACTTT.

The genes are TRBV2 and TRBJ2-5; 7 bases are a match to TRBD1. The CDR3 contains 16 residues. Germline lookup yields CDR1 SNHLY and CDR2 FYNNEI. V lost 11 bases, J lost 2 bases, and 17 bases stayed unmatched. CDR3 sequence reads: CACNKFEGAIQETQYF. The CDR3 region has the DNA TGTGCCTGCAACAAGTTTGAGGGGGCTATTCAAGAGACCCAGTACTTC.

The chain carries TRBV7-9 and TRBJ1-5; D might be TRBD1 (5 bases). This CDR3 comprises 13 residues. V lost 5 bases and J lost 1, with 6 bases in between. From germline, CDR1 is SEHNR and CDR2 FQNEAQ (reference sequence). The CDR3 nucleotides are TGTGCCAGCAGCAGGGGAAGCAATCAGCCCCAGCATTTT. Translating it yields CASSRGSNQPQHF. Filled out from reference TRBV7-9 and TRBJ1-5, the complete variable domain reads DTGVSQNPRHKITKRGQNVTFRCDPISEHNRLYWYRQTLGQGPEFLTYFQNEAQLEKSRLLSDRFSAERPKGSFSTLEIQRTEQGDSAMYLCASSRGSNQPQHFGDGTRLSIL.

The rearrangement links TRBV27 to TRBJ1-6, with TRBD1 identical over 10 bases. The CDR3 is 14 amino acids. Germline loops: CDR1 MNHEY, CDR2 SMNVEV (reference sequence). V was pared by 10 bases and J by 9 bases, with 9 bases of the junction left unmatched. CDR3 amino acids: CAILGTGVCSPLHF. The CDR3, as DNA: TGTGCCATCCTCGGGACAGGGGTTTGTTCACCCCTCCACTTT.

CDR3 sequence (DNA): TGCGCCAGCAGCTTGGCCCAGGGGTCTGGAAACACCATATATTTT. It specifies CASSLAQGSGNTIYF. The chain is built from TRBV5-1 and TRBJ1-3; weak D call: TRBD1 (6 bases). Per the germline V gene, CDR1 is SGHRS and CDR2 is YFSETQ. This CDR3 has 15 amino acids. Trimming removed 0 bases at V and 1 base at J, with 8 bases between.

The rearrangement joins TRBV29-1 to TRBJ2-7, with 8 bases fitting TRBD2. The V gene's germline CDR1 is SQVTM and CDR2 ANQGSEA. The CDR3 loop spans 12 amino acids. The J segment lost 7 bases and the V segment lost 7 bases, leaving 9 bases of the junction unmatched. The CDR3 loop is CSAGTSNDEQYF. The CDR3 region has the DNA TGCAGCGCCGGGACTAGTAATGATGAGCAGTACTTC.

This clone appeared a single time. The rearrangement uses TRBV27 and TRBJ2-7; tentative D call: TRBD2 (6 bases). Germline V lookup: CDR1 MNHEY, CDR2 SMNVEV (reference sequence). The V end lost 6 bases, the J end lost 2 bases, and 11 bases lay between the germline ends. This CDR3 is built from 13 residues. CDR3 in DNA: TGTGCCAGCAGAAGGAGGGACCCCTACGAGCAGTACTTC. It translates to CASRRRDPYEQYF.

V and J are TRBV27 and TRBJ2-7; 13 nucleotides match TRBD2. The germline gives CDR1 MNHEY, CDR2 SMNVEV (reference sequence). The CDR3 runs to 17 residues. The J segment lost 0 bases and the V segment lost 9 bases, leaving 11 bases of the junction unmatched. CDR3 protein: CASSRTSGRRSSYEQYF. The CDR3 DNA sequence: TGTGCCAGTTCCCGGACTAGCGGGAGACGGAGCTCCTACGAGCAGTACTTC.

This chain joins TRBV5-4 and TRBJ1-2; maybe TRBD1 (5 bases). The CDR3 length is 18 residues. Germline V gives CDR1 SGHNT, CDR2 YYREEE (reference sequence). V dropped 4 bases and J dropped 4 bases, with 26 bases sitting between them. CDR3 nucleotide sequence: TGTGCCAGCAGCGACCGCCGGGACTTACTCTTTTTTTCCTATGGCTACACCTTC. Translation: CASSDRRDLLFFSYGYTF.

The rearrangement joins TRBV5-8 to TRBJ2-6; no clear D gene. Looked up from germline, CDR1 is SGHTS and CDR2 is YDEGEE. The germline V and J ends were trimmed by 0 bases and 2 bases, with 12 bases remaining between them. The CDR3 contains 17 residues. This chain's CDR3 is CASSLVWVLAGANVLTF. CDR3 nucleotides: TGTGCCAGCAGCTTGGTCTGGGTTCTCGCTGGGGCCAACGTCCTGACTTTC. Full variable domain (remainder filled in from reference TRBV5-8 and TRBJ2-6): EAGVTQSPTHLIKTRGQQATLRCSPISGHTSVYWYQQALGLGLQFLLWYDEGEERNRGNFPPRFSGRQFPNYSSELNVNALELEDSALYLCASSLVWVLAGANVLTFGAGSRLTVL.

In DNA form, the CDR3 reads TGTGCCTCCCAGTCGGGGCCCGGGGAGCTGTTTTTT. Its protein is CASQSGPGELFF. This chain uses TRBV7-2 with TRBJ2-2, with D possibly called TRBD1 or TRBD2 (5 bases each). Trimming shortened V by 11 bases and J by 6 bases, and 13 bases separated the two germline ends. The germline gives CDR1 SGHTA, CDR2 FQGNSA. The CDR3 covers 12 residues.

This clone was observed a single time. The chain links TRBV7-3 to TRBJ2-7, with 8 bases lining up with TRBD2. Germline V gene data show CDR1 as SGHTA and CDR2 as FQGTGA. The V and J ends lost 5 bases and 5 bases, in that order; junction bases with no gene match: 11. This CDR3 spans 15 amino acids. The CDR3 loop reads CASSPFIGRANEQYF. In DNA, the CDR3 is TGTGCCAGCAGCCCCTTCATCGGGAGGGCCAACGAGCAGTACTTC.